The rows below give T cell receptor beta chains drawn from one sample of a study of T cell responses to AZD1222 COVID-19 vaccine. TCRdb's table, derived via immunoSEQ multiplex PCR, lists solely in-frame clones and lacks some. There are roughly 120,000 clones in the sample; around 87% occur only once, and approximately 2.6% lies in the top ten. Source: peripheral blood, taken 28 days after the second AZD1222 dose. The source is an adult who received the AZD1222 COVID-19 vaccine. Each CDR3 is given with its conserved first and last residue. A D gene is named only where the DNA matches it firmly.

D	V	J	CDR3	DNA
-	TRBV29-1	TRBJ2-6	CSVKGSGANVLTF	TGCAGCGTGAAGGGCTCTGGGGCCAACGTCCTGACTTTC
-	TRBV7-6	TRBJ1-5	CASSRDGTSNQPQHF	TGTGCCAGCAGCCGGGACGGCACTAGCAATCAGCCCCAGCATTTT
-	TRBV7-2	TRBJ2-1	CASSFSLAAPNEQFF	TGTGCCAGCAGCTTTAGTCTTGCTGCCCCCAATGAGCAGTTCTTC
TRBD1	TRBV15	TRBJ1-5	CATSRGDREGQPQHF	TGTGCCACCAGCAGAGGCGACAGGGAGGGACAGCCCCAGCATTTT
-	TRBV28	TRBJ1-4	CASSPPRTDVGNEKLFF	TGTGCCAGCAGCCCGCCACGGACAGACGTTGGTAATGAAAAACTGTTTTTT
-	TRBV7-2	TRBJ2-4	CASSSPLAAKNIQYF	TGTGCCAGCAGCTCCCCCCTAGCAGCCAAAAACATTCAGTACTTC
TRBD2	TRBV3-1/TRBV3-2	TRBJ2-2	CASSQVPAGGRTGELFF	TGTGCCAGCAGCCAAGTGCCAGCGGGGGGGCGTACCGGGGAGCTGTTTTTT
-	TRBV3-1/TRBV3-2	TRBJ1-5	CASSQGFRGGNQPQHF	TGTGCCAGCAGCCAAGGCTTCAGGGGAGGCAATCAGCCCCAGCATTTT
TRBD1	TRBV28	TRBJ1-2	CASSTQQGADGYTF	TGTGCCAGCAGTACCCAACAGGGGGCGGATGGCTACACCTTC
TRBD2	TRBV5-4	TRBJ2-1	CASSRTSGGAGNEQFF	TGTGCCAGCAGCAGGACTAGCGGGGGGGCTGGTAATGAGCAGTTCTTC
TRBD2	TRBV5-1	TRBJ2-7	CASSRGLAGGSSYEQYF	TGCGCCAGCAGCAGGGGACTAGCGGGAGGGAGCTCCTACGAGCAGTACTTC